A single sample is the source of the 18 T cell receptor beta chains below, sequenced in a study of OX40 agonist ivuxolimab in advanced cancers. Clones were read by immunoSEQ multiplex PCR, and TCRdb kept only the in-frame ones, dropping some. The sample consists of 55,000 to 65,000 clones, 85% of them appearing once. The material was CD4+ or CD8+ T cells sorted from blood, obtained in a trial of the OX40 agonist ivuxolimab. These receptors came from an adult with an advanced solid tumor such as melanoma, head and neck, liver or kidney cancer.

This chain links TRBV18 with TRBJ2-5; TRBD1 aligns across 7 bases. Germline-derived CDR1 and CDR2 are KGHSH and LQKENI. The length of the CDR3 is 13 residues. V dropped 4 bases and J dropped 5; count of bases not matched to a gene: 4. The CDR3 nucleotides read TGTGCCAGCTCACGGGGACAGTCGGAGACCCAGTACTTC. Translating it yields CASSRGQSETQYF.

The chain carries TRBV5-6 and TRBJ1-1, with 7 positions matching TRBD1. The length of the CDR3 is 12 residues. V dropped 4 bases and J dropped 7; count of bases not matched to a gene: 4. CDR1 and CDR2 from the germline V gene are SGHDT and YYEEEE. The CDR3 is CASSRGTVEAFF. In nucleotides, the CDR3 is TGTGCCAGCAGCCGCGGGACAGTTGAAGCTTTCTTT. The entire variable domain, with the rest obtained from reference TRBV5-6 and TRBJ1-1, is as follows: DAGVTQSPTHLIKTRGQQVTLRCSPKSGHDTVSWYQQALGQGPQFIFQYYEEEERQRGNFPDRFSGHQFPNYSSELNVNALLLGDSALYLCASSRGTVEAFFGQGTRLTVV.

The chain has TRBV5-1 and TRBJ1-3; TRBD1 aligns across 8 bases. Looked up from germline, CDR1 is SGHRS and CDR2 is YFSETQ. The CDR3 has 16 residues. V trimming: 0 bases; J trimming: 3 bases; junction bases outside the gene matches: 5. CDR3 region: CASSLATRGLGNTIYF. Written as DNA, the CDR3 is TGCGCCAGCAGCTTGGCGACCAGGGGGCTTGGAAACACCATATATTTT. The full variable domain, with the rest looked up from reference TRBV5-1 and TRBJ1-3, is KAGVTQTPRYLIKTRGQQVTLSCSPISGHRSVSWYQQTPGQGLQFLFEYFSETQRNKGNFPGRFSGRQFSNSRSEMNVSTLELGDSALYLCASSLATRGLGNTIYFGEGSWLTVV.

CDR3 residues: CASSELDGGGNQPQHF. As DNA, the CDR3 is TGTGCCAGCAGTGAATTAGATGGTGGGGGCAATCAGCCCCAGCATTTT. The rearrangement joins TRBV6-1 to TRBJ1-5; D is uncertain. Germline values: CDR1 MNHNS, CDR2 SASEGT. The CDR3 totals 16 residues. Deletions cut 2 bases from V and 2 bases from J, with 13 bases between.

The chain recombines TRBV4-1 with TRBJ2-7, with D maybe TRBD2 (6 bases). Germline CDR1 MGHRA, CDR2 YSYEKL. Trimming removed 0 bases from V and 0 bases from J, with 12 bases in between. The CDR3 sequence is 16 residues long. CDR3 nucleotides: TGCGCCAGCAGCCAAGAGGAAAGCGGGCTCTCCTACGAGCAGTACTTC. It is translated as CASSQEESGLSYEQYF.

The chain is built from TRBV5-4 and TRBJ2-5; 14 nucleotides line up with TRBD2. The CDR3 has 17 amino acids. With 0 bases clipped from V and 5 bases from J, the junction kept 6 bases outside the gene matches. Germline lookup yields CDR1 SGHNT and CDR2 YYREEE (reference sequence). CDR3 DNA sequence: TGTGCCAGCAGCTTGGGGACTAGCGGGAGGTTGAGCGAGACCCAGTACTTC. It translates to CASSLGTSGRLSETQYF.

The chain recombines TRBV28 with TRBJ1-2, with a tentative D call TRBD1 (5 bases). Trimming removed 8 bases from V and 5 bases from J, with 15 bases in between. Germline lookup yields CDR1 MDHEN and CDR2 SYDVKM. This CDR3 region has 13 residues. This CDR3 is CASADPGGYGYTF. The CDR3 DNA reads TGTGCCAGCGCGGACCCGGGGGGATATGGCTACACCTTC.

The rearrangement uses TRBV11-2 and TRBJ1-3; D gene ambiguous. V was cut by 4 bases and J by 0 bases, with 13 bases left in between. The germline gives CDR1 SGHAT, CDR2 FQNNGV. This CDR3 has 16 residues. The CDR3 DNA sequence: TGTGCCAGCAGCTCGCCTATTATGAACTCTGGAAACACCATATATTTT. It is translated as CASSSPIMNSGNTIYF.

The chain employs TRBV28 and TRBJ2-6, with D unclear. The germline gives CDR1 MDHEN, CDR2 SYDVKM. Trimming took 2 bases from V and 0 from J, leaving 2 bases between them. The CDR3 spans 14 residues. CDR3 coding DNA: TGTGCCAGCAGTTTACACTCTGGGGCCAACGTCCTGACTTTC. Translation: CASSLHSGANVLTF.

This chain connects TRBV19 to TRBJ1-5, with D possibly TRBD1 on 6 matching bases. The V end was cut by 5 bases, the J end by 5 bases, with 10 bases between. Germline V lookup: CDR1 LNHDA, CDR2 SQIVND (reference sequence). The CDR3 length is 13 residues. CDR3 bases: TGTGCCAGTAGTTGGGGGGCCGATCAGCCCCAGCATTTT. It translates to CASSWGADQPQHF.

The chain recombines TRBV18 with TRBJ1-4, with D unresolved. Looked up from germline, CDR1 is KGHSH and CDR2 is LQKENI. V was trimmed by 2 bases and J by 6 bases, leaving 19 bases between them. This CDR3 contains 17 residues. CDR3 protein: CASSPISRPTVDEKLFF. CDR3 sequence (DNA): TGTGCCAGCTCACCAATCTCTCGCCCGACGGTCGATGAAAAACTGTTTTTT.

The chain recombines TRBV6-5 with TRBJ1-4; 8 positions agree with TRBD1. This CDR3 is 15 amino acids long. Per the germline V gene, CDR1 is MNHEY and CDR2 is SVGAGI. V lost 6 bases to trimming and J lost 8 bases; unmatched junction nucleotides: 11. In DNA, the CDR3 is TGTGCCAGCAGCCCTGCAGGGGGCCGGCGGGAAAAACTGTTTTTT. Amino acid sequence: CASSPAGGRREKLFF.

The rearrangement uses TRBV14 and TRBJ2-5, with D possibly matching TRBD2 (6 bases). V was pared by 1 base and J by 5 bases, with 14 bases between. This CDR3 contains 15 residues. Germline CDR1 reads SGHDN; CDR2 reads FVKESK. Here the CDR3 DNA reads TGTGCCAGCAGCCAAGCGTCTGGGAGGAGGGAGACCCAGTACTTC. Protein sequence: CASSQASGRRETQYF.

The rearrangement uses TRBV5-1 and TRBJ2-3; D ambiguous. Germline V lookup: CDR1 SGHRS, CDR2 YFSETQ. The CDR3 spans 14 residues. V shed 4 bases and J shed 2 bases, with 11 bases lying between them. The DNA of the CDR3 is TGCGCCAGCAGCCCTCCAATTATCACAGATACGCAGTATTTT. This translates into CASSPPIITDTQYF. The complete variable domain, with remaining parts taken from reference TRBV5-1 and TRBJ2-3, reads KAGVTQTPRYLIKTRGQQVTLSCSPISGHRSVSWYQQTPGQGLQFLFEYFSETQRNKGNFPGRFSGRQFSNSRSEMNVSTLELGDSALYLCASSPPIITDTQYFGPGTRLTVL.

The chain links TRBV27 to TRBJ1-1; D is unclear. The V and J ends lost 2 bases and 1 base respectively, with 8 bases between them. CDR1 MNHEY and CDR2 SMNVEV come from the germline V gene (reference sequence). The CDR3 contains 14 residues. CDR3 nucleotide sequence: TGTGCCAGCAGTTTAGGTAAAAGGAACACTGAAGCTTTCTTT. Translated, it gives CASSLGKRNTEAFF.

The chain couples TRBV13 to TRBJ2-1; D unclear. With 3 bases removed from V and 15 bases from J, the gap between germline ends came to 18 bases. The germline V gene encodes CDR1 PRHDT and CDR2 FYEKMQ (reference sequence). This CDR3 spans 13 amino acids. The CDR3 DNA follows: TGTGCCAGCAGCTTTTCAACTGTTGGGCTGCTGTTCTTC. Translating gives CASSFSTVGLLFF.

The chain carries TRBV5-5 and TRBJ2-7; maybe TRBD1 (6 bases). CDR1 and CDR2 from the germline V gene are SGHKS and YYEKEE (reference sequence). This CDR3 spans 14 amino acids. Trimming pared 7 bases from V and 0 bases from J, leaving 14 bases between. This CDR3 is CASEQGFSSYEQYF. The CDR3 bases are TGTGCCAGCGAACAGGGCTTCAGCTCCTACGAGCAGTACTTC.

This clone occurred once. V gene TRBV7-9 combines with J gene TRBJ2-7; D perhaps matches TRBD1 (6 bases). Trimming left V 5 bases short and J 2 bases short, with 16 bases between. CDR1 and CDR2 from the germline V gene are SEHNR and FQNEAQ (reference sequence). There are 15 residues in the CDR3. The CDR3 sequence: CASSPGVKGTYEQYF. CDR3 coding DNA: TGTGCCAGCAGCCCAGGGGTGAAGGGTACCTACGAGCAGTACTTC.